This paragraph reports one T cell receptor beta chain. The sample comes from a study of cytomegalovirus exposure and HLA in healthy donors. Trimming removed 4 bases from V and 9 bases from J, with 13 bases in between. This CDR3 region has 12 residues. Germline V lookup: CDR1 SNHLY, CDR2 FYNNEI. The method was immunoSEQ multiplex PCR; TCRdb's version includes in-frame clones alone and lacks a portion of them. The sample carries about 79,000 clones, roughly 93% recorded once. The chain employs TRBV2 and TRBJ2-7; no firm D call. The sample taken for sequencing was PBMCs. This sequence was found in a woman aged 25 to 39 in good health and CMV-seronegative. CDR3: CASSAPEKRQYF. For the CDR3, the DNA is TGTGCCAGCAGTGCCCCTGAAAAGAGGCAGTACTTC.